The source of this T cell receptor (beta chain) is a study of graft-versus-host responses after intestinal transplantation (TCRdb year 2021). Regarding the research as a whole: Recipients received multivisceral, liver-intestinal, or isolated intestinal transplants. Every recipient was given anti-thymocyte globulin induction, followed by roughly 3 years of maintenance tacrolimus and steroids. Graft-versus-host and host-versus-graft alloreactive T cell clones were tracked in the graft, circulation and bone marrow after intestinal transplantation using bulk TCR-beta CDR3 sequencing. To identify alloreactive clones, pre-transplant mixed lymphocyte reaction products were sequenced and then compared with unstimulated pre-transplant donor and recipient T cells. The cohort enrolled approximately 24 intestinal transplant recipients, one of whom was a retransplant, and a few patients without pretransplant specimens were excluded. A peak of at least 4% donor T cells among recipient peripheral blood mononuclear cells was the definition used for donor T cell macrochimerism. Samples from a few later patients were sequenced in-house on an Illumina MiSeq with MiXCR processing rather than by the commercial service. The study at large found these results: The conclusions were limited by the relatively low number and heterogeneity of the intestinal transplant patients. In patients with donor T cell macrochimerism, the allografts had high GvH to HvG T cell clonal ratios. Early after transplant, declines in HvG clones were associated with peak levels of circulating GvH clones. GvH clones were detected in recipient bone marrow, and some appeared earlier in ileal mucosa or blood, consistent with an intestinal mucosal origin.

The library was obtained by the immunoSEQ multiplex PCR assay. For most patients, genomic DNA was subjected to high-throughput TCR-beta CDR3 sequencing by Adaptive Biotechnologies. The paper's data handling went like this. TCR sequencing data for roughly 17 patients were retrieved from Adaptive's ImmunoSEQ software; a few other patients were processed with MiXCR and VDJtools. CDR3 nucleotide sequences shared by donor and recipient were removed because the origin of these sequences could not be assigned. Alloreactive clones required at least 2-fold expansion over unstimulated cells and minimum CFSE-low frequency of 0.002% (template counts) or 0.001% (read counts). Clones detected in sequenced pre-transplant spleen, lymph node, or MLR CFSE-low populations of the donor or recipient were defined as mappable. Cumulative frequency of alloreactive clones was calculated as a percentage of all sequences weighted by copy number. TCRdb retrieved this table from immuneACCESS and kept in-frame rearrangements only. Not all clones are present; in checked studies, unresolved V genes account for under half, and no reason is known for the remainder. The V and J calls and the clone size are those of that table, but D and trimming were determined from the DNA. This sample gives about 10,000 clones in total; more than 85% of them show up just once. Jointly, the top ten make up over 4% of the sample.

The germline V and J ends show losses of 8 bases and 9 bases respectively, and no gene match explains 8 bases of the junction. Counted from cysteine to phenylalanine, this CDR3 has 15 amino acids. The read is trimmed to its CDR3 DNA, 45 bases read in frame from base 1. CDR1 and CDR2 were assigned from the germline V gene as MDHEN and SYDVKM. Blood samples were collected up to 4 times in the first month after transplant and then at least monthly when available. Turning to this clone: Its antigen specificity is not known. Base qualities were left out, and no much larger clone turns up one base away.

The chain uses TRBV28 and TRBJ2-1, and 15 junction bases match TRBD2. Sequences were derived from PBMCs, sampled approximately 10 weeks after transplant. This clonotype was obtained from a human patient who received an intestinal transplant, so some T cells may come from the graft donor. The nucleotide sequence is TGTGCCAGCCTTGGACTAGCGGGAGGGTTAGGTGAGCAGTTCTTC. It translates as CASLGLAGGLGEQFF.